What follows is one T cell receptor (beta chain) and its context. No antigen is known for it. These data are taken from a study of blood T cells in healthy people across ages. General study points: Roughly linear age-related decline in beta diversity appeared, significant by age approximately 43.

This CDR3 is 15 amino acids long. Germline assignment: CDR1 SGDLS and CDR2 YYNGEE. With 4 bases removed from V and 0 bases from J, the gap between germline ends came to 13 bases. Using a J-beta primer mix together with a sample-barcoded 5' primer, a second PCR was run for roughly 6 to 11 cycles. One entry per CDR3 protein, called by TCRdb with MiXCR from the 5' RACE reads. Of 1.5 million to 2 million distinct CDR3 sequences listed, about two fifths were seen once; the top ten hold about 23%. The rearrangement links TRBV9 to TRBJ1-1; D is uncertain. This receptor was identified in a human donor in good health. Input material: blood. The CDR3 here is CASSPPLTMNTEAFF. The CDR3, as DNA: TGTGCCAGCAGCCCCCCGCTAACCATGAACACTGAAGCTTTCTTT.